Sequencing of this T cell receptor (beta chain) was carried out in a study of Ad26.COV2.S vaccination and SARS-CoV-2 variants. About the research overall: Ad26.COV2.S was injected intramuscularly once or twice, 56 days apart.

This sample's treatment: around 19 received Ad26.COV2.S at low or high dose, single or two shots; about 5 received placebo; per-sample allocation not given. Samples analyzed were those drawn on day 63 after the first vaccine or placebo injection. A Boston donor was an adult aged 18-55 years. This table comes from immunoSEQ multiplex PCR, and its TCRdb copy is limited to in-frame clones, with some not included. The table has over 250,000 clones, 87% seen once; the top ten hold around 3%. This CDR3 region has 11 residues. Trimming cost V 3 bases and J 5 bases, with 7 bases left between them. CDR1 GTSNPN and CDR2 SVGIG come from the germline V gene (reference sequence).

The V and J genes are TRBV30 and TRBJ2-5; D remains unclear. Material: peripheral blood, obtained in a trial of Ad26.COV2.S vaccine versus placebo. This sequence originates from a person between 18 and 65 years old who received the Ad26.COV2.S COVID-19 vaccine or a placebo. The chain's CDR3 is CAWRAAETQYF. The DNA for the CDR3 is TGTGCCTGGAGGGCCGCGGAGACCCAGTACTTC.